This TCR beta chain was identified during a study of blood T cell repertoires in COVID-19. Study at large: Acute and convalescent COVID-19 samples came from the United States, Italy and Spain. PBMCs, B-cell-depleted T cells, or T cells were the source of the cDNA or gDNA that made up the material.

The CDR3 sequence is 16 residues long. Trimming cost V 5 bases and J 4 bases; bases outside gene matches: 8. CDR1 is KGHDR and CDR2 is SFDVKD in the germline V gene. Clones were sequenced by immunoSEQ multiplex PCR, and TCRdb holds only the in-frame ones, with some missing. The sample has 250,000 or so clones, under 90% seen once. Researchers sorted participants into cohorts using their self-reported clinical history. The receptor was derived from a middle-aged woman who had been exposed to COVID-19. V usage is TRBV24-1 and J usage is TRBJ2-3, with 10 positions matching TRBD2. Sequencing was done on a sample of PBMCs or T cells enriched from blood (not recorded which). The CDR3 here is CATSASGAGGPDTQYF. In DNA, the CDR3 is TGTGCCACCAGTGCTAGCGGAGCGGGGGGGCCAGATACGCAGTATTTT.